Listed below are T cell receptor beta chains from one sample, sequenced in a study of beta chain features in type 1 diabetes. Clones were read by immunoSEQ multiplex PCR, and TCRdb kept only the in-frame ones, dropping some. This table has more than 120,000 clones, 10% appearing once. Sequencing input: naive CD4+ T cells from blood. Every receptor here comes from a man between 18 and 29 years old in good health. The CDR3 runs from the conserved cysteine through the conserved F or W. Fields, in order: V gene, J gene, D gene, clone size, CDR3 protein, CDR3 DNA. D genes are given only for firm matches. The size of a clone is reported for some rows only, either as once, few or many, or as a class for expanded clones.

>TRBV2|TRBJ2-7|NA|NA
CASESSYEQYF
TGTGCCAGCGAGAGCTCCTACGAGCAGTACTTC
>TRBV5-5|TRBJ1-2|NA|NA
CASSLAAGYGYTF
TGTGCCAGCAGCTTGGCGGCAGGTTATGGCTACACCTTC
>TRBV16|TRBJ2-7|TRBD1|few
CASSQWDREYF
TGTGCCAGCAGCCAATGGGACAGAGAGTACTTC
>TRBV18|TRBJ2-2|TRBD1|NA
CASSPSGTAGTGELFF
TGTGCCAGCTCACCGTCCGGGACAGCAGGCACCGGGGAGCTGTTTTTT
>TRBV4-3|TRBJ1-6|TRBD1|few
CASSLGTDNSPLHF
TGCGCCAGCAGCCTAGGGACAGACAATTCACCCCTCCACTTT
>TRBV5-1|TRBJ1-1|NA|few
CASADSMNTEAFF
TGCGCCAGCGCAGACAGCATGAACACTGAAGCTTTCTTT
>TRBV27|TRBJ2-5|TRBD2|NA
CASKRRGVETQYF
TGTGCCAGCAAAAGACGGGGGGTAGAGACCCAGTACTTC
>TRBV27|TRBJ1-5|TRBD1|few
CASSSGQGAYSNQPQHF
TGTGCCAGCAGTTCAGGACAGGGGGCATATAGCAATCAGCCCCAGCATTTT
>TRBV2|TRBJ2-2|NA|few
CASSVRAGRLFF
TGTGCCAGCAGTGTCAGGGCCGGTCGGCTGTTTTTT
>TRBV19|TRBJ2-5|NA|few
CASSTVTGRETQYF
TGTGCCAGTAGCACCGTCACAGGGAGAGAGACCCAGTACTTC
>TRBV27|TRBJ1-4|NA|NA
CASSLSMAGQNEKLFF
TGTGCCAGCAGTTTATCGATGGCAGGTCAAAATGAAAAACTGTTTTTT
>TRBV5-1|TRBJ2-1|NA|few
CASSLGGAEQFF
TGCGCCAGCAGCCTGGGGGGCGCTGAGCAGTTCTTC
>TRBV7-2|TRBJ1-2|NA|few
CASSPPGYGYTF
TGTGCCAGCAGCCCCCCGGGCTATGGCTACACCTTC
>TRBV9|TRBJ1-2|NA|NA
CASSVVRGGYHGYTF
TGTGCCAGCAGCGTAGTGAGGGGAGGATACCATGGCTACACCTTC
>TRBV4-1|TRBJ2-1|TRBD2|NA
CASSQEQAGGYEQFF
TGCGCCAGCAGCCAAGAGCAAGCGGGGGGGTATGAGCAGTTCTTC
>TRBV4-3|TRBJ1-2|TRBD1|NA
CASSQGIFRQGGNYGYTF
TGCGCCAGCAGCCAAGGGATATTCCGACAGGGGGGGAACTATGGCTACACCTTC
>TRBV14|TRBJ2-5|NA|NA
CASSLGGAQYF
TGTGCCAGCAGTTTGGGGGGAGCCCAGTACTTC
>TRBV7-2|TRBJ1-5|NA|NA
CASSLISGGQPQHF
TGTGCCAGCAGCTTAATCTCCGGGGGTCAGCCCCAGCATTTT
>TRBV10-1|TRBJ1-3|NA|NA
CASAQDSGNTIYF
TGCGCCAGCGCTCAGGACTCTGGAAACACCATATATTTT
>TRBV5-5|TRBJ2-1|TRBD1|few
CASRKTGGSWNEQFF
TGTGCCAGCAGGAAAACAGGGGGAAGTTGGAATGAGCAGTTCTTC
>TRBV6-5|TRBJ2-7|NA|NA
CASSYVAGTYEQYF
TGTGCCAGCAGTTACGTCGCGGGTACCTACGAGCAGTACTTC
>TRBV7-8|TRBJ2-5|TRBD1|NA
CASSDMDRGETQYF
TGTGCCAGCAGTGATATGGACAGGGGAGAGACCCAGTACTTC
>TRBV5-5|TRBJ1-2|NA|few
CASSQGQNYGYTF
TGTGCCAGCAGCCAGGGACAAAACTATGGCTACACCTTC
>TRBV28|TRBJ2-3|TRBD2|NA
CASSPRGSGGTDTQYF
TGTGCCAGCAGTCCCCGGGGTAGCGGGGGCACAGATACGCAGTATTTT
>TRBV4-2|TRBJ2-2|TRBD1|NA
CASSQGQGAGELFF
TGTGCCAGCAGCCAAGGACAGGGGGCCGGGGAGCTGTTTTTT
>TRBV27|TRBJ2-7|TRBD1|NA
CATRRGQGYEQYF
TGTGCCACCAGAAGGGGACAGGGCTACGAGCAGTACTTC
>TRBV6-6|TRBJ1-4|TRBD1|NA
CATQDRANEKLFF
TGTGCCACCCAGGACAGGGCCAATGAAAAACTGTTTTTT
>TRBV19|TRBJ2-2|TRBD2|NA
CASSWGVGLANTGELFF
TGTGCCAGTAGTTGGGGTGTGGGACTAGCAAACACCGGGGAGCTGTTTTTT
>TRBV19|TRBJ1-5|NA|few
CASRSGYTNQPQHF
TGTGCCAGTAGGTCAGGCTATACGAATCAGCCCCAGCATTTT
>TRBV11-1|TRBJ1-3|NA|NA
CASTSTASGNTIYF
TGTGCCAGCACTTCTACAGCCTCTGGAAACACCATATATTTT
>TRBV7-6|TRBJ1-4|TRBD1|few
CASRDRGTNEKLFF
TGTGCCAGCAGGGACAGGGGAACTAATGAAAAACTGTTTTTT
>TRBV5-4|TRBJ2-3|NA|NA
CASSLNRAGTDTQYF
TGTGCCAGCAGCTTGAACAGGGCGGGCACAGATACGCAGTATTTT
>TRBV27|TRBJ2-7|TRBD2|NA
CASSFAGLAGTYEQYF
TGTGCCAGCAGTTTCGCCGGGCTAGCGGGGACCTACGAGCAGTACTTC
>TRBV19|TRBJ1-5|NA|NA
CASSISISNQPQHF
TGTGCCAGTAGTATAAGCATCAGCAATCAGCCCCAGCATTTT
>TRBV6-5|TRBJ2-1|NA|few
CASSPQGNEQFF
TGTGCCAGCAGTCCCCAGGGGAATGAGCAGTTCTTC
>TRBV7-3|TRBJ1-6|NA|few
CASSSGQLSSYNSPLHF
TGTGCCAGCAGCTCCGGACAGCTGAGCTCCTATAATTCACCCCTCCACTTT
>TRBV27|TRBJ1-2|TRBD1|NA
CASRLTGGYGYTF
TGTGCCAGCAGGTTGACAGGGGGTTATGGCTACACCTTC
>TRBV11-2|TRBJ2-7|NA|few
CASSFRLWYEQYF
TGTGCCAGCAGCTTCCGACTCTGGTACGAGCAGTACTTC
>TRBV2|TRBJ2-5|TRBD1|few
CASRQGGSETQYF
TGTGCCAGCAGGCAAGGGGGCTCGGAGACCCAGTACTTC
>TRBV2|TRBJ2-3|NA|many
CASRMDTQYF
TGTGCCAGCCGTATGGATACGCAGTATTTT
>TRBV11-2|TRBJ2-5|TRBD2|few
CASSLDNMVAGGVETQYF
TGTGCCAGCAGCTTAGATAACATGGTAGCGGGGGGTGTTGAGACCCAGTACTTC
>TRBV6-6|TRBJ2-4|NA|NA
CASSLTGSEQNIQYF
TGTGCCAGCAGTCTTACAGGGTCCGAGCAAAACATTCAGTACTTC
>TRBV28|TRBJ2-6|NA|NA
CASIPGFSGANVLTF
TGTGCCAGCATTCCAGGGTTCTCTGGGGCCAACGTCCTGACTTTC
>TRBV5-1|TRBJ1-5|NA|NA
CASSPDSSNQPQHF
TGCGCCAGCAGCCCCGACAGTAGCAATCAGCCCCAGCATTTT
>TRBV28|TRBJ2-3|NA|few
CASSFPGSRADTQYF
TGTGCCAGCAGTTTCCCAGGGTCAAGGGCAGATACGCAGTATTTT
>TRBV30|TRBJ1-4|TRBD1|few
CAWSGDRVNEKLFF
TGTGCCTGGAGTGGGGACAGGGTTAATGAAAAACTGTTTTTT
>TRBV30|TRBJ1-1|NA|NA
CAWSVMLTDAFF
TGTGCCTGGAGTGTTATGCTAACAGACGCTTTCTTT
>TRBV28|TRBJ2-3|NA|few
CASRLDSVDTQYF
TGTGCCAGCAGGCTCGACTCCGTCGATACGCAGTATTTT
>TRBV7-9|TRBJ2-3|NA|few
CASSFITDTQYF
TGTGCCAGCAGCTTCATCACAGATACGCAGTATTTT
>TRBV5-1|TRBJ2-7|TRBD2|NA
CASSMTSGGMDHEQYF
TGCGCCAGCAGCATGACTAGCGGGGGGATGGACCACGAGCAGTACTTC
>TRBV5-4|TRBJ2-7|NA|NA
CASSLGGGEYYEQYF
TGTGCCAGCAGCTTGGGCGGCGGGGAGTATTACGAGCAGTACTTC